The clone carrying this T cell receptor beta chain was seen a few times. What it binds is unknown. This sample was included in a study of T cells after yellow fever vaccination. General study findings and limits: The presence of abundant clonotypes contaminating from the bulk population was possible in FACS-sorted repertoires. Clonotypes found in both CD4 and CD8 compartments made up a small share.

The germline CDR1 and CDR2 sequences are LNHNV and YYDKDF (reference sequence). The V gene lost 1 base and the J gene lost 5 bases, with 21 bases spanning the gap. The CDR3 contains 18 residues. TCRdb used MiXCR to reprocess the 5' RACE reads, holding one entry per CDR3 protein. This table holds about 180,000 distinct CDR3 sequences, approximately 6% found once. This TCR derives from a man between 18 and 29 years old who received the YFV17D yellow fever vaccine. Material: CD4+ T cells sorted from PBMCs, obtained on the day of the first yellow fever vaccination. This chain connects TRBV15 to TRBJ1-5; D is perhaps TRBD1 (5 bases). The CDR3 nucleotides read TGTGCCACCAGCAGAGGCAGGGTCCGAAACTTAGAGGATCAGCCCCAGCATTTT. This translates into CATSRGRVRNLEDQPQHF.